Listed here are 10 T cell receptor beta chains from one sample, sequenced in a study of shared clonotypes between healthy human individuals. Profiling relied on immunoSEQ multiplex PCR, and the TCRdb table lists in-frame clones only, not all of them. The sample has millions of clones; just over 90% are singletons. Material: naive CD4+ T cells from PBMCs. Indicated subset: CD45RA+ positively selected. Receptors were obtained from a man younger than 30 in good health. Some clones in this sample may be carry-over from other donors' samples.

The gene calls are TRBV28 and TRBJ2-5, with D unresolved. V was pared by 2 bases and J by 3 bases, with 7 bases between. Germline CDR1 is MDHEN and CDR2 is SYDVKM. The CDR3 covers 13 residues. DNA for the CDR3: TGTGCCAGCAGTTTAGAAGGGAAAGAGACCCAGTACTTC. It encodes CASSLEGKETQYF.

This sequence joins TRBV7-9 and TRBJ1-3; TRBD1 aligns across 8 bases. V lost 2 bases, J lost 4 bases, and 13 bases stayed unmatched. The V gene's germline CDR1 is SEHNR and CDR2 FQNEAQ (reference sequence). This CDR3 is 18 amino acids long. The CDR3 region is CASSLLGQGWRLGNTIYF. The CDR3 nucleotides read TGTGCCAGCAGCTTACTCGGACAGGGCTGGAGGTTGGGAAACACCATATATTTT.

CDR3 loop: CASSVAVGLPPDTQYF. Here the CDR3 DNA reads TGTGCCAGCAGCGTAGCTGTAGGACTCCCGCCAGATACGCAGTATTTT. This chain uses TRBV9 with TRBJ2-3, with D perhaps TRBD2 (5 bases). In germline, CDR1 is SGDLS, CDR2 YYNGEE. Trimming removed 0 bases at V and 4 bases at J, with 15 bases between. CDR3 length equals 16 residues. Together with reference TRBV9 and TRBJ2-3, the CDR3 gives the full variable domain: DSGVTQTPKHLITATGQRVTLRCSPRSGDLSVYWYQQSLDQGLQFLIQYYNGEERAKGNILERFSAQQFPDLHSELNLSSLELGDSALYFCASSVAVGLPPDTQYFGPGTRLTVL.

This chain uses TRBV5-4 with TRBJ2-3; weak D call: TRBD2 (5 bases). V was clipped by 4 bases and J by 6 bases, with 27 bases between them. The CDR3 extends over 18 amino acids. Germline CDR1 reads SGHNT; CDR2 reads YYREEE (reference sequence). This CDR3 reads CASSRAGVGGAPMDTQYF. Here the CDR3 DNA reads TGTGCCAGCAGCCGAGCCGGCGTAGGAGGAGCTCCAATGGATACGCAGTATTTT.

In this sample, this clone turned up once. The chain links TRBV28 to TRBJ2-3; unclear D gene. Germline V gene lookup returns CDR1 MDHEN and CDR2 SYDVKM. Deletions cut 3 bases from V and 6 bases from J, with 16 bases between. CDR3 length equals 15 residues. CDR3 loop: CASSLFKAVLDTQYF. Written as DNA, the CDR3 is TGTGCCAGCAGTTTGTTTAAGGCCGTCTTGGATACGCAGTATTTT.

The J gene is TRBJ2-3, the V gene TRBV4-1, with 8 nucleotides matching TRBD2. The germline V gene encodes CDR1 MGHRA and CDR2 YSYEKL. V was pared by 3 bases and J by 2 bases, with 7 bases of the junction left unmatched. The CDR3 sequence is 16 residues long. CDR3 sequence reads: CASSQGTRESTDTQYF. The CDR3 coding sequence is TGCGCCAGCAGCCAGGGGACTAGAGAATCCACAGATACGCAGTATTTT.

As regards this clone: One junction end does not reproduce the germline sequence, and a read error may be involved. The J gene is TRBJ1-2, the V gene TRBV28, with 8 bases identical to TRBD1. The germline V gene has CDR1 MDHEN and CDR2 SYDVKM. The CDR3 totals 12 residues. CDR3 sequence (DNA): TGTGCCAGCAGTCTCCGACAGGGGCTTCTATCCTTC. Translation: CASSLRQGLLSF.

The V call is TRBV2, the J call TRBJ2-2; TRBD2 aligns across 9 bases. The CDR3 has 18 residues. The junction had 13 bases not matched to a gene; V was cut back by 4 bases and J by 4 bases. Germline values: CDR1 SNHLY, CDR2 FYNNEI. CDR3 sequence: CASSASWAGGRGTGELFF. The CDR3 region has the DNA TGTGCCAGCAGTGCCTCCTGGGCGGGAGGGCGCGGCACCGGGGAGCTGTTTTTT.

A note on this clone: Other DNA sequences from this sample encode an identical CDR3 as well. The chain joins TRBV18 to TRBJ2-7, with 8 bases that match TRBD2. J lost 3 bases, V lost 3 bases, and 7 bases had no gene match. The CDR3 is 15 amino acids. CDR1 and CDR2 from the germline V gene are KGHSH and LQKENI. Here the CDR3 DNA reads TGTGCCAGCTCACCTAGCCGGGGGGGAGGCTACGAGCAGTACTTC. It yields the protein CASSPSRGGGYEQYF.

As to this clone: Other DNA sequences in this sample translate to the same CDR3. This chain links TRBV5-1 with TRBJ2-1; 8 positions match TRBD2. Per the germline V gene, CDR1 is SGHRS and CDR2 is YFSETQ. Trimming at V came to 4 bases and at J to 1 base, leaving 4 bases not matched to a gene. The CDR3 runs to 15 residues. The CDR3 sequence is CASSKTSGSYNEQFF. The CDR3 bases are TGCGCCAGCAGCAAAACTAGCGGATCCTACAATGAGCAGTTCTTC.